This T cell receptor beta chain stems from a study of beta chain features in type 1 diabetes. Based on CD45RO/CCR7/CD25/CD127/CD95/CD27, CD4+ regulatory, stem cell-like memory, naive and central memory cells were sorted. Germline lookup yields CDR1 MNHNY and CDR2 SVGAGI (reference sequence). This CDR3 region has 16 residues. Trimming cost V 4 bases and J 3 bases; bases outside gene matches: 3. This clone was seen a few times. The sequenced template was cDNA made from the entire isolated RNA. Clones were read by immunoSEQ multiplex PCR, and TCRdb kept only the in-frame ones, dropping some. The table shows hundreds of thousands of clones, with 15% to 17% occurring only once.

The V gene is TRBV6-6, the J gene TRBJ2-2; 12 bases map to TRBD1. This clonotype was obtained from a young man in good health. Material for sequencing was naive CD4+ T cells from blood. CDR3 nucleotides: TGTGCCAGCAGTTTGGGGACAGGGGGCGACACCGGGGAGCTGTTTTTT. Encoded protein: CASSLGTGGDTGELFF.